The source of this T cell receptor beta chain is a study of blood T cell repertoires in COVID-19. Study-wide context: Collection of acute and convalescent COVID-19 samples took place in the United States, Italy and Spain.

V lost 2 bases to trimming and J lost 8 bases, with 15 bases between them. Germline CDR1 is MNHEY and CDR2 is SVGAGI. The CDR3 has 15 amino acids. Original processing methods: Cell counts per sample came from amplifying reference gene primers. Sequenced by immunoSEQ multiplex PCR; TCRdb stores in-frame clones only, minus some. V and J calls and clone size come straight from that table; D and trimming were deduced from the DNA. The sample lists some 68,000 clones; less than 95% were seen once. Enrolled during active infection, Seattle patients were then followed longitudinally. The TCR sequence derives from a man aged 50 to 59 with COVID-19, enrolled during active disease. The genes are TRBV6-5 and TRBJ1-4; a possible D gene is TRBD1 (6 bases). Source material: peripheral blood. The chain's CDR3 is CASSYTGHEEEKLFF. CDR3 sequence (DNA): TGTGCCAGCAGTTACACGGGACACGAGGAGGAAAAACTGTTTTTT.